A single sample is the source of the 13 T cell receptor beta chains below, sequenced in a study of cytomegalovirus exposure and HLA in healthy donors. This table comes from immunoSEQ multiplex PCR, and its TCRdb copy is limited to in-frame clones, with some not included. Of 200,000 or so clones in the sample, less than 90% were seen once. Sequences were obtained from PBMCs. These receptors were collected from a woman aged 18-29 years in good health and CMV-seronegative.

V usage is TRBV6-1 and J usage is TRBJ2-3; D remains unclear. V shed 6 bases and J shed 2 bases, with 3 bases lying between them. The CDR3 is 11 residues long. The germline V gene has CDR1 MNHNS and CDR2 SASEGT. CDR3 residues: CASRTTDTQYF. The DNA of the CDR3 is TGTGCCAGCAGGACCACAGATACGCAGTATTTT.

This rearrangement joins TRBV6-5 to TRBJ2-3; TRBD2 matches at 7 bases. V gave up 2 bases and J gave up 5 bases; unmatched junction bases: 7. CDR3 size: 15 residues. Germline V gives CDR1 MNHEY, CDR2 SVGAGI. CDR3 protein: CASSYGAGMRDTQYF. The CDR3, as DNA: TGTGCCAGCAGTTACGGAGCGGGGATGAGAGATACGCAGTATTTT.

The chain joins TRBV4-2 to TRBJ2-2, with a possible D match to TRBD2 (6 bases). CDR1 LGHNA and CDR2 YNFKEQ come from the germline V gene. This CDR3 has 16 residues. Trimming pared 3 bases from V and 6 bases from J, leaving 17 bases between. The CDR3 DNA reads TGTGCCAGCAGCCACGAGGGGCGGGGTGAGGCCGGGGAGCTGTTTTTT. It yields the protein CASSHEGRGEAGELFF.

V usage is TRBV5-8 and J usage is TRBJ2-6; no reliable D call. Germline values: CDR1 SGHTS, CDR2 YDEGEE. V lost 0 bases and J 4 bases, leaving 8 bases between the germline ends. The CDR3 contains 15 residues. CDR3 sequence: CASSLEGLGANVLTF. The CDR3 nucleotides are TGTGCCAGCAGCTTGGAAGGGCTGGGGGCCAACGTCCTGACTTTC.

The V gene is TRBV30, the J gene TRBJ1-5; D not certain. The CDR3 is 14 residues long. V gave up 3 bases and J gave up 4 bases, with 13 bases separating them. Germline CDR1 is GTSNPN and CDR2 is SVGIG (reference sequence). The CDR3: CAWSPQRENQPQHF. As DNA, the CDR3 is TGTGCCTGGAGCCCGCAGCGGGAAAATCAGCCCCAGCATTTT.

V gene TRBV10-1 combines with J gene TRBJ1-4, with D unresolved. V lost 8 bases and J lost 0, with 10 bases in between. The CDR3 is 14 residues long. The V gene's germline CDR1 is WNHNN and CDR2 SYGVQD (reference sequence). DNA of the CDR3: TGCGCCAGCTCGGACGGTGCAACTAATGAAAAACTGTTTTTT. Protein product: CASSDGATNEKLFF.

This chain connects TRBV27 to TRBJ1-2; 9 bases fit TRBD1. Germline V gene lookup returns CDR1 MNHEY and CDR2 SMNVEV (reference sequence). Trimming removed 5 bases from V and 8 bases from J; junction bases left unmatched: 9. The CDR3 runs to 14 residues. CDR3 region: CASSLQGAVGGYTF. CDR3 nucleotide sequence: TGTGCCAGCAGTCTACAGGGGGCTGTGGGAGGCTACACCTTC.

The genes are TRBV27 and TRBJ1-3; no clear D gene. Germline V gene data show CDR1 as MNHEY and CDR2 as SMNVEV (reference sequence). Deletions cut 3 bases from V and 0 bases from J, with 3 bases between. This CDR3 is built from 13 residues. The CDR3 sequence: CASSLYSGNTIYF. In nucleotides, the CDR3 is TGTGCCAGCAGTTTGTACTCTGGAAACACCATATATTTT.

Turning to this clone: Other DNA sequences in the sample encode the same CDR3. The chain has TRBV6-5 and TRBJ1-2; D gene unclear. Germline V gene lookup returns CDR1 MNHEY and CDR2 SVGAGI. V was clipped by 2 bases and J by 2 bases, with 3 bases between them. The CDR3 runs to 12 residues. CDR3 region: CASSYGNYGYTF. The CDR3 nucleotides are TGTGCCAGCAGTTACGGCAACTATGGCTACACCTTC.

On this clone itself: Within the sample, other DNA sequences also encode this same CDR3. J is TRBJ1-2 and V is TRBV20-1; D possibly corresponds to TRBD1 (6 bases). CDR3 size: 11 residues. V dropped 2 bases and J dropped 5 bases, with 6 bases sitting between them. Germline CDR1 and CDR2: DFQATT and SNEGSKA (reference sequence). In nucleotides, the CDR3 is TGCAGTGCTAGACAGGGGTATGGCTACACCTTC. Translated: CSARQGYGYTF.

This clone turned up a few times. The DNA for the CDR3 is TGTGCCAGCAGTGATCCCTCGGGCAGGGGTAGGGACGAGCAGTACTTC. This translates into CASSDPSGRGRDEQYF. This chain joins TRBV6-1 and TRBJ2-7; TRBD1 is a possible D gene (6 bases). CDR1 MNHNS and CDR2 SASEGT come from the germline V gene. This CDR3 is 16 amino acids long. With 3 bases removed from V and 5 bases from J, the gap between germline ends came to 20 bases.

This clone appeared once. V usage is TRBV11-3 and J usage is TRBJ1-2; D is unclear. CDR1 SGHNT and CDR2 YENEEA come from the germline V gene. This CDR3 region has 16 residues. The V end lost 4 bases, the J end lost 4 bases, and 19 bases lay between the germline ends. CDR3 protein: CASSSGPLQPIYGYTF. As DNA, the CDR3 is TGTGCCAGCAGCTCAGGACCGCTCCAGCCTATCTATGGCTACACCTTC.

The CDR3 here is CASSLEGRPDTQYF. The CDR3 nucleotides are TGCGCCAGCAGCTTGGAGGGTAGGCCAGATACGCAGTATTTT. The V gene is TRBV5-1, the J gene TRBJ2-3, with unresolved D. The V end was cut by 0 bases, the J end by 4 bases, with 9 bases between. The CDR3 covers 14 residues. In germline, CDR1 is SGHRS, CDR2 YFSETQ.